Shown below are 13 T cell receptor beta chains from a single sample sequenced in a study of early T cells in non-severe SARS-CoV-2 infection. TCRdb re-derived calls from the 5' RACE reads in MiXCR, one entry per CDR3 protein. This table has tens of thousands of distinct CDR3 sequences, approximately 8% appearing once. Sequenced here: whole blood, sampled at baseline. Source of these receptors: an adult who was a healthcare worker with PCR-confirmed SARS-CoV-2 infection or an uninfected control (not recorded which).

This clonotype was seen at least ten times. CDR3 sequence: CASSSTYEQYF. For the CDR3, the DNA is TGTGCCAGCAGCTCGACCTACGAGCAGTACTTC. The chain has TRBV7-2 and TRBJ2-7; D unresolved. The CDR3 contains 11 residues. Germline V gene data show CDR1 as SGHTA and CDR2 as FQGNSA. Trimming took off 4 bases at V and 2 bases at J, with 3 bases between the two ends.

The V and J genes are TRBV18 and TRBJ2-7, with D hard to call. This CDR3 has 14 amino acids. Trimming shortened V by 3 bases and J by 1 base, and 10 bases separated the two germline ends. Germline-derived CDR1 and CDR2 are KGHSH and LQKENI. The CDR3 DNA is TGTGCCAGCTCACCGGACGGCCAATCCTACGAGCAGTACTTC. Its protein is CASSPDGQSYEQYF.

This clonotype is medium-sized in the sample. The chain has TRBV27 and TRBJ2-3; D gene unclear. The CDR3 covers 15 residues. From germline, CDR1 is MNHEY and CDR2 SMNVEV (reference sequence). Trimming stripped 6 bases from V and 2 bases from J, with 15 bases between. The CDR3 protein is CASSPTNWATDTQYF. The CDR3 coding sequence is TGTGCCAGCAGCCCTACAAACTGGGCCACAGATACGCAGTATTTT.

The chain carries TRBV5-6 and TRBJ2-3; D is uncertain. Germline CDR1 and CDR2: SGHDT and YYEEEE. Trimming removed 4 bases at V and 2 bases at J, with 14 bases between. The CDR3 sequence is 15 residues long. The CDR3 here is CASSPTALTTDTQYF. The CDR3 DNA is TGTGCCAGCAGCCCGACGGCCCTTACCACAGATACGCAGTATTTT. Drawing the rest from reference TRBV5-6 and TRBJ2-3, the complete variable domain is DAGVTQSPTHLIKTRGQQVTLRCSPKSGHDTVSWYQQALGQGPQFIFQYYEEEERQRGNFPDRFSGHQFPNYSSELNVNALLLGDSALYLCASSPTALTTDTQYFGPGTRLTVL.

Ten or more counts support this clonotype. The chain has TRBV4-1 and TRBJ2-7, with a weak D call TRBD2 (5 bases). CDR1 MGHRA and CDR2 YSYEKL come from the germline V gene. V was clipped by 0 bases and J by 6 bases, with 15 bases between them. The CDR3 spans 15 residues. CDR3: CASSQDILATGEQYF. The CDR3, as DNA: TGCGCCAGCAGCCAAGATATCCTAGCAACCGGCGAGCAGTACTTC.

The chain couples TRBV12-3 or TRBV12-4 to TRBJ1-1; D is ambiguous. Deletions cut 4 bases from V and 4 bases from J, with 4 bases between. This CDR3 contains 11 residues. DNA of the CDR3: TGTGCCAGCAGTTCTACCACTGAAGCTTTCTTT. It specifies CASSSTTEAFF.

This clonotype was observed a few times. The CDR3 region is CASSLSLGAQPQHF. The CDR3 bases are TGTGCCAGCAGCTTAAGCCTCGGGGCTCAGCCCCAGCATTTT. The chain recombines TRBV11-2 with TRBJ1-5, with D perhaps TRBD1 (5 bases). The CDR3 extends over 14 amino acids. The ends were cut back, 2 bases at V and 6 bases at J, with 11 bases in the middle. In germline, CDR1 is SGHAT, CDR2 FQNNGV.

The genes are TRBV4-1 and TRBJ1-4, with D unresolved. The CDR3 loop spans 15 amino acids. Trimming took off 8 bases at V and 0 bases at J, with 13 bases between the two ends. Germline V gives CDR1 MGHRA, CDR2 YSYEKL. CDR3 amino acids: CASGETGATNEKLFF. CDR3 in DNA: TGCGCCAGCGGGGAGACGGGTGCAACTAATGAAAAACTGTTTTTT.

Of note for this clonotype: Possible read error: a much larger clone is one base away. V is TRBV12-3 or TRBV12-4 and J is TRBJ2-7; D is possibly TRBD1 (6 bases). CDR3 length equals 16 residues. V was pared by 4 bases and J by 3 bases, with 19 bases between. The CDR3 sequence is CASSSSPGQGFYEQYF. The CDR3 DNA sequence: TGTGCCAGCAGTTCGTCCCCCGGGCAGGGGTTCTACGAGCAGTACTTC.

There are many counts of this clonotype. The rearrangement uses TRBV20-1 and TRBJ1-6, with D tentatively TRBD1 (5 bases). Trimming stripped 5 bases from V and 7 bases from J, with 15 bases between. The CDR3 runs 14 residues. The germline CDR1 and CDR2 sequences are DFQATT and SNEGSKA (reference sequence). The CDR3: CSAHPGTENSPLHF. As DNA, the CDR3 is TGCAGTGCTCACCCGGGGACTGAAAATTCACCCCTCCACTTT.

The chain carries TRBV2 and TRBJ2-2; D uncertain. CDR1 SNHLY and CDR2 FYNNEI come from the germline V gene. CDR3 length: 14 amino acids. V lost 1 base to trimming and J lost 4 bases, with 7 bases between them. CDR3 sequence reads: CASSEGKVTGELFF. CDR3 sequence (DNA): TGTGCCAGCAGTGAAGGCAAGGTCACCGGGGAGCTGTTTTTT.

This clonotype was counted a few times. The gene calls are TRBV5-1 and TRBJ2-2; TRBD1 might be the D (5 bases). V was pared by 4 bases and J by 1 base, with 8 bases between. CDR1 and CDR2 from the germline V gene are SGHRS and YFSETQ. The CDR3 contains 14 residues. The CDR3: CASSTTGNTGELFF. For the CDR3, the DNA is TGCGCCAGCAGCACTACAGGGAACACCGGGGAGCTGTTTTTT.

This clonotype has only a few counts. The rearrangement joins TRBV9 to TRBJ1-6; D unresolved. V lost 5 bases to trimming and J lost 8 bases, with 8 bases between them. Germline CDR1 SGDLS, CDR2 YYNGEE. CDR3 length: 12 amino acids. As DNA, the CDR3 is TGTGCCAGCAGTGGAATGGATTCACCCCTCCACTTT. Its protein is CASSGMDSPLHF.